This entry describes one T cell receptor beta chain. Its specificity is unknown. The record originates from a study of shared clonotypes between healthy human individuals. Findings and caveats of the study: Non-shared clonotypes had lower generation probabilities than those shared by all four donors. Naive subsets generally had larger estimated richness than memory subsets.

Several immunoSEQ 96-well plates shared each subset's DNA, each plate a replicate. Only in-frame clones appear in the TCRdb table, and some are missing; sequencing was by immunoSEQ multiplex PCR. This sample carries hundreds of thousands of clones, about 96% of them seen once, and the ten largest clones take 0.05% to 0.07%. CDR1 is MGHRA, CDR2 YSYEKL, per germline. With V trimmed by 0 bases and J by 3 bases, 14 bases remained unmatched. The CDR3 totals 19 residues. The receptor comes from a woman aged 25 to 39 in good health. V usage is TRBV4-1 and J usage is TRBJ2-7; 10 nucleotides agree with TRBD2. Source material: naive CD4+ T cells sorted from blood. Subset of the sample: CD45RA+ positively selected. For the CDR3, the DNA is TGCGCCAGCAGCCAAGAATGGGTCGTGAGCGGGAGGGAACTCTACGAGCAGTACTTC. As protein: CASSQEWVVSGRELYEQYF.